A selection of T cell receptor beta chains follows, all from one sample in a study of T-cell memory formation after mild COVID-19. Using its own MiXCR run on the 5' RACE reads, TCRdb lists one record per CDR3 protein. The sample contains 350,000 to 550,000 distinct CDR3 sequences, about 20% of which appear only once. Specimen: PBMCs or a T cell subset sorted from them (not recorded which). The origin of the receptors is a man younger than 30 who had mild COVID-19 (a few samples of this study predate the infection). Cell type and time point are not known. Both conserved end residues are part of each CDR3. A D gene is named only where the DNA matches it firmly. Clone size is given for some rows only: seen once, a few or many times, or a class if the clone is expanded.

abundance	v_gene	d_gene	j_gene	CDR3aa	CDR3nt
few	TRBV10-1	-	TRBJ2-7	CASSGDFYEQYF	TGCGCCAGCAGTGGGGATTTCTACGAGCAGTACTTC
many	TRBV7-7	TRBD2	TRBJ2-3	CASSGGGAGDTQYF	TGTGCCAGCAGCGGCGGGGGGGCAGGAGATACGCAGTATTTT
few	TRBV29-1	-	TRBJ2-5	CSGTEETQYF	TGCAGCGGGACAGAAGAGACCCAGTACTTC
-	TRBV7-9	TRBD1	TRBJ1-5	CASSSAGGSGNQPQHF	TGTGCCAGCAGCTCGGCAGGGGGATCGGGCAATCAGCCCCAGCATTTT
-	TRBV7-3	-	TRBJ2-3	CASSRDYLGGQYF	TGTGCCAGCAGCAGGGACTACCTAGGGGGGCAGTATTTT
-	TRBV5-1	TRBD1	TRBJ1-1	CASSLQGKTEAFF	TGCGCCAGCAGTTTACAGGGGAAGACTGAAGCTTTCTTT
-	TRBV4-3	TRBD1	TRBJ2-1	CASSQDSGTAYNEQFF	TGCGCCAGCAGCCAAGATTCCGGGACAGCCTACAATGAGCAGTTCTTC
many	TRBV7-8	-	TRBJ2-7	CASSLGTTYEQYF	TGTGCCAGCAGCTTAGGGACAACGTACGAGCAGTACTTC
-	TRBV7-2	TRBD2	TRBJ2-3	CASSLNGGLGLAGLEGTDTQYF	TGTGCCAGCAGCTTAAATGGAGGTTTGGGACTAGCGGGGTTGGAGGGCACAGATACGCAGTATTTT
-	TRBV6-5	-	TRBJ1-4	CASRNRREKLFF	TGTGCCAGCAGAAACCGGCGGGAAAAACTGTTTTTT
few	TRBV11-2	-	TRBJ1-1	CASSRWVGENTEAFF	TGTGCCAGCAGCCGCTGGGTCGGCGAGAACACTGAAGCTTTCTTT
few	TRBV6-1	-	TRBJ2-1	CASSDGSGIYNEQFF	TGTGCCAGCAGTGACGGATCCGGGATTTACAATGAGCAGTTCTTC
many	TRBV20-1	-	TRBJ1-3	CSAREGSGNTIYF	TGCAGTGCTAGAGAAGGGTCTGGAAACACCATATATTTT
-	TRBV10-2	TRBD2	TRBJ2-7	CASRTSGRDEQYF	TGCGCCAGCCGGACTAGCGGGCGGGACGAGCAGTACTTC
few	TRBV20-1	TRBD2	TRBJ2-7	CSARDPGGGSYEQYF	TGCAGTGCTAGAGACCCCGGGGGGGGTTCCTACGAGCAGTACTTC
-	TRBV4-1	-	TRBJ2-1	CASSRGQGGLGEQFF	TGCGCCAGCAGCCGAGGACAGGGAGGGTTGGGTGAGCAGTTCTTC
few	TRBV25-1	-	TRBJ2-5	CASRVSETQYF	TGTGCCAGCAGGGTGTCTGAGACCCAGTACTTC
few	TRBV5-6	TRBD2	TRBJ2-5	CASTLSGGPRETQYF	TGTGCCAGCACCCTATCGGGGGGGCCAAGGGAGACCCAGTACTTC
few	TRBV5-1	-	TRBJ1-1	CASSLAGVDSEAFF	TGCGCCAGCAGCTTGGCAGGGGTAGATTCTGAAGCTTTCTTT
-	TRBV12-3/TRBV12-4	-	TRBJ1-2	CASSTQGIDGYTF	TGTGCCAGCAGTACCCAGGGTATCGATGGCTACACCTTC
many	TRBV12-3/TRBV12-4	-	TRBJ2-5	CASSERGSFGETQYF	TGTGCCAGCAGCGAAAGGGGCAGTTTTGGCGAGACCCAGTACTTC
few	TRBV4-2	-	TRBJ2-3	CASSQGGRGADSPTDTQYF	TGTGCCAGCAGCCAAGGGGGACGAGGGGCGGATTCCCCCACAGATACGCAGTATTTT
many	TRBV5-1	-	TRBJ2-1	CASSLDSRRHNEQFF	TGCGCCAGCAGCTTGGACTCCCGAAGACACAATGAGCAGTTCTTC
few	TRBV7-9	TRBD1	TRBJ2-1	CASRQDRDYEQFF	TGTGCCAGCAGACAGGACAGGGACTATGAGCAGTTCTTC
many	TRBV7-7	TRBD1	TRBJ2-3	CASSLRDRGRDTQYF	TGTGCCAGCAGCTTGAGGGACAGGGGGCGTGATACGCAGTATTTT
few	TRBV3-1	-	TRBJ1-5	CASSQGRAVSNQPQHF	TGTGCCAGCAGCCAAGGGCGGGCGGTTAGCAATCAGCCCCAGCATTTT
-	TRBV5-1	-	TRBJ2-5	CASSLSGVGQETQYF	TGCGCCAGCAGCTTGTCGGGGGTCGGGCAAGAGACCCAGTACTTC